The rows below give T cell receptor beta chains drawn from one sample of a study of post-analysis software for immune sequencing data. TCRdb processed the PCR reads anew with MiXCR; each CDR3 protein has one entry. The table has some 450,000 distinct CDR3 sequences, over 35% seen once; the top ten hold around 10%. Sequenced material: blood. These receptors all stem from a girl aged 5-17 years with multiple sclerosis. CDR3s include the opening cysteine and the closing phenylalanine or tryptophan. Each record gives: J gene, clone size, V gene, D gene, CDR3 DNA, CDR3 protein. D genes are given only for firm matches. Clone size is stated in some rows and not others, as once, few, many or a class when expanded.

J: TRBJ2-3; size: -; V: TRBV28; D: -; DNA: TGTGCCAGCAGTACCGACCCGAGGGACGTGACAGATACGCAGTATTTT; CDR3: CASSTDPRDVTDTQYF
J: TRBJ1-5; size: -; V: TRBV20-1; D: -; DNA: TGCAGTGCTGGGGGTTTTCAGCCCCAGCATTTT; CDR3: CSAGGFQPQHF
J: TRBJ1-1; size: -; V: TRBV2; D: TRBD1; DNA: TGTGCCAGCAGTGAGTTGGGACAGAAGAACACTGAAGCTTTCTTT; CDR3: CASSELGQKNTEAFF
J: TRBJ2-1; size: -; V: TRBV12-3/TRBV12-4; D: -; DNA: TGTGCCAGCAGTGGGACCGGCACTAATTACAATGAGCAGTTCTTC; CDR3: CASSGTGTNYNEQFF
J: TRBJ1-2; size: -; V: TRBV28; D: TRBD1; DNA: TGTGCCAGCAGTTCTCGGACAGGGGGCTCGGGCTATGGCTACACCTTC; CDR3: CASSSRTGGSGYGYTF
J: TRBJ2-7; size: -; V: TRBV9; D: -; DNA: TGTGCCAGCAGCGTAGGCCAGCAGCCGACCTACGAGCAGTACTTC; CDR3: CASSVGQQPTYEQYF
J: TRBJ2-7; size: -; V: TRBV29-1; D: -; DNA: TGCAGCGTTGAAGAGGGGTCATCCTACGAGCAGTACTTC; CDR3: CSVEEGSSYEQYF
J: TRBJ2-1; size: -; V: TRBV27; D: TRBD2; DNA: TGTGCCAGCGGACTCAGCGGGGCCTACAATGAGCAGTTCTTC; CDR3: CASGLSGAYNEQFF
J: TRBJ2-5; size: -; V: TRBV7-9; D: -; DNA: TGTGCCAGCAGCGGAGGGACAGACCAAGAGACCCAGTACTTC; CDR3: CASSGGTDQETQYF
J: TRBJ2-3; size: -; V: TRBV5-1; D: TRBD1; DNA: TGCGCCAGCAGCCTTTTGACAGGGGAGACAGATACGCAGTATTTT; CDR3: CASSLLTGETDTQYF
J: TRBJ2-7; size: few; V: TRBV6-1; D: TRBD1; DNA: TGTGCCAGCAGATTAGGACAGGCCAGCTCCTACGAGCAGTACTTC; CDR3: CASRLGQASSYEQYF
J: TRBJ1-1; size: -; V: TRBV5-1; D: TRBD1; DNA: TGCGCCAGCAGCTTGGCGGGACAGGGGGCTGAAGCTTTCTTT; CDR3: CASSLAGQGAEAFF
J: TRBJ1-1; size: -; V: TRBV7-2; D: -; DNA: TGTGCCAGCAGCTTATACCCTGAAGCTTTCTTT; CDR3: CASSLYPEAFF
J: TRBJ2-7; size: -; V: TRBV12-3/TRBV12-4; D: TRBD1; DNA: TGTGCCAGCAGTCATGGACAGGGAGAGACCCAGTGCTTC; CDR3: CASSHGQGETQCF
J: TRBJ1-2; size: -; V: TRBV6-4; D: -; DNA: TGTGCCAGCAGTCCGGGAGAAGACCGCCACGACGCTTATTATGGCTACACCTTC; CDR3: CASSPGEDRHDAYYGYTF
J: TRBJ2-3; size: -; V: TRBV5-5; D: TRBD1; DNA: TGTGCCAGCAGCTTGGGACAGGGGAGCACAGATGCGCAGTATTTT; CDR3: CASSLGQGSTDAQYF
J: TRBJ2-1; size: -; V: TRBV6-2/TRBV6-3; D: TRBD2; DNA: TGTGCCAGCAGCCTACGGGCTACTAGCGGGAGGTGGGTCAATGAGCAGTTCTTC; CDR3: CASSLRATSGRWVNEQFF
J: TRBJ2-1; size: -; V: TRBV20-1; D: TRBD2; DNA: TGCAGTGCTAGTGTAGGCGGGAGTAGCAATGAGCAGTTCTTC; CDR3: CSASVGGSSNEQFF
J: TRBJ2-1; size: -; V: TRBV5-1; D: TRBD1; DNA: TGCGCCAGCAGCGGATCACAGGGGAATTTTTTGGATGAGCAGTTCTTC; CDR3: CASSGSQGNFLDEQFF
J: TRBJ2-5; size: -; V: TRBV20-1; D: -; DNA: TGCAGTGCCCAAACGAGCGGGGCATCAGGGGAGGCCCAGTACTTC; CDR3: CSAQTSGASGEAQYF
J: TRBJ2-1; size: -; V: TRBV24-1; D: TRBD1; DNA: TGTGCCACCAGGGACAGGGTATACAGTGAGCAGTTCTTC; CDR3: CATRDRVYSEQFF
J: TRBJ2-1; size: -; V: TRBV12-3/TRBV12-4; D: -; DNA: TGTGCCAGCAGTCCCCGCAGCAGGAGCTCCTACAATGAGCAGTTCTTC; CDR3: CASSPRSRSSYNEQFF
J: TRBJ1-5; size: -; V: TRBV4-1; D: -; DNA: TGCGCCAGCAGCCCCAGGTGGGGGACTAGCAATCAGCCCCAGCATTTT; CDR3: CASSPRWGTSNQPQHF
J: TRBJ2-5; size: -; V: TRBV20-1; D: TRBD1; DNA: TGCAGTGCCGGGACAGGAGGATTCTGGTACCAAGAGACCCAGTACTTC; CDR3: CSAGTGGFWYQETQYF
J: TRBJ1-5; size: -; V: TRBV6-1; D: -; DNA: TGTGCCAGCACTCTAGAGAGAAATCAGCCCCAGCATTTT; CDR3: CASTLERNQPQHF
J: TRBJ2-7; size: few; V: TRBV6-6; D: TRBD2; DNA: TGTGCCAGCAGTTACGTAGCGGGAGGTTACGAGCAGTACTTC; CDR3: CASSYVAGGYEQYF
J: TRBJ2-4; size: once; V: TRBV10-1; D: TRBD2; DNA: TGCGCTTCGGGCGGGAGGGCCAGGAATGAGCAGTACTTC; CDR3: CASGGRARNEQYF
J: TRBJ2-1; size: few; V: TRBV7-9; D: TRBD1; DNA: TGTGCCAGCAGCTTACCGAAGGCAGGGGGCGTTCTGTTCTTC; CDR3: CASSLPKAGGVLFF
J: TRBJ2-6; size: -; V: TRBV6-2/TRBV6-3; D: TRBD2; DNA: TGTGCCAGCAGTTACGCCGGACTAGCGGGACTCTCTGGGGCCAACGTCCTGACTTTC; CDR3: CASSYAGLAGLSGANVLTF
J: TRBJ2-6; size: -; V: TRBV5-5; D: TRBD2; DNA: TGTGCCAGCAGCTTTACGAGGGAGGGCACTGGGGCCAACGTCCTGACTTTC; CDR3: CASSFTREGTGANVLTF
J: TRBJ2-3; size: -; V: TRBV7-2; D: -; DNA: TGTGCCAGCAGGTCCCGTACGACAGATACGCAGTATTTT; CDR3: CASRSRTTDTQYF
J: TRBJ2-2; size: -; V: TRBV5-1; D: -; DNA: TGCGCCAGCAGCTTGGAAATTCCAGGGACCACCGGGGAGCTGTTTTTT; CDR3: CASSLEIPGTTGELFF
J: TRBJ2-1; size: -; V: TRBV6-1; D: TRBD2; DNA: TGTGCCAGCAGTGACAGAGGACTAGCGGTGATGGACAATGAGCAGTTCTTC; CDR3: CASSDRGLAVMDNEQFF
J: TRBJ2-1; size: -; V: TRBV11-1; D: TRBD2; DNA: TGTGCCAGCAGCTGGGAACTAGCGGGCGACAATGAGCAGTTCTTC; CDR3: CASSWELAGDNEQFF
J: TRBJ2-4; size: few; V: TRBV20-1; D: TRBD2; DNA: TGCAGTGCTAACGACGGACTAGAGGGAGATAAAAACATTCAGTACTTC; CDR3: CSANDGLEGDKNIQYF
J: TRBJ2-1; size: -; V: TRBV11-2; D: -; DNA: TGTGCCAGCACCACGTTGCGAAAGGATGAGCAGTTCTTC; CDR3: CASTTLRKDEQFF
J: TRBJ2-3; size: -; V: TRBV20-1; D: -; DNA: TGCAGTGCTAGAGGAGGGGCGGGCCCCACAGATACGCAGTATTTT; CDR3: CSARGGAGPTDTQYF
J: TRBJ2-7; size: -; V: TRBV29-1; D: -; DNA: TGCAGCGTCCTAGGGGGGGAGGATACCTACGAGCAGTACTTC; CDR3: CSVLGGEDTYEQYF
J: TRBJ1-1; size: -; V: TRBV5-1; D: -; DNA: TGCGCCAGCAGCTTGGACAGGGAAGAAGCTTTCTTT; CDR3: CASSLDREEAFF
J: TRBJ2-1; size: -; V: TRBV9; D: TRBD2; DNA: TGTGCCAGCAGCGTAGAATCTAGCGGGAGGGCCATGGGTGAGCAGTTCTTC; CDR3: CASSVESSGRAMGEQFF
J: TRBJ2-3; size: -; V: TRBV4-1; D: -; DNA: TGCGCCAGCAGCCTTTTACTAGCCGAAGATACGCAGTATTTT; CDR3: CASSLLLAEDTQYF
J: TRBJ2-1; size: few; V: TRBV10-3; D: TRBD2; DNA: TGTGCCATCAGTCCTACACCGGCGGGAGGAACAGATGAGCAGTTCTTC; CDR3: CAISPTPAGGTDEQFF